A selection of T cell receptor beta chains follows, all from one sample in a study of OX40 agonist ivuxolimab in advanced cancers. Using immunoSEQ multiplex PCR, the repertoire was profiled, and TCRdb retains in-frame clones only, with some absent. The sample includes about 26,000 clones, about 74% of them seen just once. The source material was CD4+ or CD8+ T cells sorted from blood, sampled in a trial of the OX40 agonist ivuxolimab. These receptors came from an adult with an advanced solid tumor such as melanoma, head and neck, liver or kidney cancer. Each CDR3 is given with its conserved first and last residue. A D gene is named only where the DNA matches it firmly. Some rows mark clone size as missing; the rest say once, few, many or name a class of expanded clone.

>NA|TRBJ2-3|NA|TRBV10-3
CAISDGGARADTQYF
TGTGCCATCAGTGATGGGGGGGCGCGGGCAGATACGCAGTATTTT
>NA|TRBJ2-3|NA|TRBV4-3
CASSQAIRADTQYF
TGCGCCAGCAGCCAAGCAATTAGGGCCGATACGCAGTATTTT
>NA|TRBJ1-6|TRBD1|TRBV11-1
CASSLFGTEVNSPLHF
TGTGCCAGCAGCTTATTCGGGACAGAAGTTAATTCACCCCTCCACTTT
>NA|TRBJ1-2|NA|TRBV29-1
CSADVTGTDGYTF
TGCAGCGCAGACGTTACAGGGACTGATGGCTACACCTTC
>NA|TRBJ1-4|NA|TRBV7-9
CASSLGAEKLFF
TGTGCCAGCAGCTTAGGGGCTGAAAAACTGTTTTTT
>NA|TRBJ2-7|TRBD1|TRBV18
CASSPWDREYEQYF
TGTGCCAGCTCACCATGGGACAGGGAGTATGAGCAGTACTTC
>NA|TRBJ2-1|NA|TRBV11-1
CASSLNWEDEQFF
TGTGCCAGCAGCTTAAATTGGGAGGATGAGCAGTTCTTC
>NA|TRBJ1-1|NA|TRBV11-3
CASSLRGGTEAFF
TGTGCCAGCAGCTTAAGGGGGGGCACTGAAGCTTTCTTT
>NA|TRBJ1-6|NA|TRBV14
CASSPRRHNSPLHF
TGTGCCAGCAGCCCCCGACGGCATAATTCACCCCTCCACTTT
>NA|TRBJ1-2|NA|TRBV6-5
CASSYSRVGYTF
TGTGCCAGCAGTTACTCGAGAGTTGGCTACACCTTC
>NA|TRBJ1-4|NA|TRBV6-1
CASRFSGGFNEKLFF
TGTGCCAGCAGATTCTCGGGGGGCTTCAATGAAAAACTGTTTTTT
>NA|TRBJ1-4|NA|TRBV5-4
CASSFPNEKLFF
TGTGCCAGCAGCTTCCCTAATGAAAAACTGTTTTTT
>NA|TRBJ1-1|TRBD1|TRBV12-5
CASGLYPGQANTEAFF
TGTGCTAGTGGTTTGTACCCTGGACAGGCGAACACTGAAGCTTTCTTT
>NA|TRBJ1-6|NA|TRBV11-2
CASSLVIGVRDSPLHF
TGTGCCAGCAGCTTAGTCATAGGGGTCAGGGACTCACCCCTCCACTTT
>once|TRBJ2-1|NA|TRBV7-2
CASSSRRTINNEQFF
TGTGCCAGCAGCTCCCGACGCACTATAAACAATGAGCAGTTCTTC
>NA|TRBJ1-1|NA|TRBV2
CASSDRAGMAEAFF
TGTGCCAGCAGTGATCGAGCGGGGATGGCTGAAGCTTTCTTT
>few|TRBJ1-1|NA|TRBV2
CASISGGLMNTEAFF
TGTGCCAGCATCTCGGGAGGACTCATGAACACTGAAGCTTTCTTT
>NA|TRBJ1-4|TRBD1|TRBV10-3
CAISDGTGSEKLFF
TGTGCCATCAGTGACGGGACAGGGAGTGAAAAACTGTTTTTT
>NA|TRBJ2-2|NA|TRBV7-3
CASSLQGAAGELFF
TGTGCCAGCAGCTTACAAGGGGCTGCAGGGGAGCTGTTTTTT
>NA|TRBJ2-5|NA|TRBV27
CASSLSWGAGETQYF
TGTGCCAGCAGTTTATCGTGGGGGGCAGGCGAAACCCAGTACTTC